The 2 T cell receptor beta chains listed next were all sequenced from one sample in a study of T-cell memory formation after mild COVID-19. MiXCR was run by TCRdb on the 5' RACE reads, yielding one entry per CDR3 protein. This table holds under 400,000 distinct CDR3 sequences, approximately 29% found once. The specimen was PBMCs or a T cell subset sorted from them (not recorded which). All receptors come from an adult woman who had mild COVID-19 (a few samples of this study predate the infection). Cell type and time point are not known.

For this clonotype: One end of the junction does not line up with germline, which may come from a read error. CDR3 sequence reads: CASTLLDLKYGQYF. CDR3 nucleotides: TGTGCCAGCACCCTCCTGGACTTGAAATACGGGCAGTACTTC. The gene calls are TRBV2 and TRBJ2-7, with a possible D match to TRBD2 (5 bases). Germline CDR1 and CDR2: SNHLY and FYNNEI. This CDR3 is built from 14 residues.

The sample holds a few counts of this clonotype. This chain links TRBV18 with TRBJ2-1; 10 positions agree with TRBD2. Germline CDR1 is KGHSH and CDR2 is LQKENI. With 2 bases clipped from V and 7 bases from J, the junction kept 2 bases outside the gene matches. This CDR3 comprises 14 residues. The DNA for the CDR3 is TGTGCCAGCTCACCATCTAGCGGGAGTAATGAGCAGTTCTTC. It codes for CASSPSSGSNEQFF. The entire variable domain, with the rest obtained from reference TRBV18 and TRBJ2-1, is as follows: NAGVMQNPRHLVRRRGQEARLRCSPMKGHSHVYWYRQLPEEGLKFMVYLQKENIIDESGMPKERFSAEFPKEGPSILRIQQVVRGDSAAYFCASSPSSGSNEQFFGPGTRLTVL.